These 13 T cell receptor beta chains originate from one sample sequenced in a study of blood T cell repertoires in COVID-19. Here immunoSEQ multiplex PCR was the method, and the copy in TCRdb shows in-frame clones only, minus some. Here the sample spans 65,000 to 70,000 clones, roughly 79% being singletons. The sequencing sample was made of peripheral blood. These receptors all come from a human donor in a cohort sampled during active COVID-19.

The genes are TRBV29-1 and TRBJ2-1; TRBD1 agrees at 9 bases. After removal of 5 bases from V and 8 bases from J, the junction contained 7 bases not matched to a gene. This CDR3 is built from 13 residues. Germline lookup yields CDR1 SQVTM and CDR2 ANQGSEA. This chain's CDR3 is CSVSGQGLDEQFF. CDR3 sequence (DNA): TGCAGCGTTTCCGGACAGGGGCTCGATGAGCAGTTCTTC.

For this clone: Other nucleotide sequences in the sample specify the same CDR3. The chain carries TRBV5-1 and TRBJ2-7, with 9 bases lining up with TRBD2. J was trimmed by 4 bases and V by 4 bases; bases with no gene match: 3. CDR1 and CDR2 (germline): SGHRS, YFSETQ. This CDR3 spans 13 amino acids. The CDR3 nucleotides are TGCGCCAGCAGCCCCGGACTAGCGTACGAGCAGTACTTC. Translating gives CASSPGLAYEQYF.

This rearrangement joins TRBV3-1 (or the pseudogene TRBV3-2) to TRBJ2-7; the match to TRBD2 covers 8 bases. Germline trimming cut 6 bases from V and 0 bases from J; bases unmatched to any gene: 4. The CDR3 totals 14 residues. Germline lookup yields CDR1 LGHDT and CDR2 YNNKEL (reference sequence). CDR3: CASSREGSSYEQYF. CDR3 nucleotides: TGTGCCAGCAGTCGGGAGGGGAGCTCCTACGAGCAGTACTTC.

The rearrangement joins TRBV7-2 to TRBJ2-1, with TRBD2 matching 8 bases. Trimming cost V 4 bases and J 6 bases; bases outside gene matches: 2. Germline-derived CDR1 and CDR2 are SGHTA and FQGNSA. The CDR3 loop spans 13 amino acids. The CDR3 region has the DNA TGTGCCAGCAGCTACGGGACTAGCAATGAGCAGTTCTTC. This translates into CASSYGTSNEQFF.

The chain carries TRBV27 and TRBJ2-7, with TRBD1 identical over 9 bases. The CDR3 sequence is 17 residues long. Germline CDR1 is MNHEY and CDR2 is SMNVEV (reference sequence). V gave up 2 bases and J gave up 4 bases; unmatched junction bases: 12. The CDR3 spells CASSLTQTGGRNYEQYF. Written as DNA, the CDR3 is TGTGCCAGCAGTTTAACCCAAACAGGGGGCCGAAATTACGAGCAGTACTTC.

This chain connects TRBV30 to TRBJ1-1; TRBD1 agrees at 8 bases. Trimming at V came to 2 bases and at J to 4 bases, leaving 9 bases not matched to a gene. The CDR3 length is 15 residues. CDR1 is GTSNPN and CDR2 is SVGIG in the germline V gene (reference sequence). CDR3 in DNA: TGTGCCTGGAGTAGAGGGACAGGAGTGGCCACTGAAGCTTTCTTT. Encoded protein: CAWSRGTGVATEAFF.

The chain links TRBV27 to TRBJ2-7; perhaps TRBD2 as D (6 bases). V was pared by 6 bases and J by 7 bases, with 13 bases between. The germline V gene encodes CDR1 MNHEY and CDR2 SMNVEV (reference sequence). The CDR3 covers 12 residues. The DNA of the CDR3 is TGTGCCAGCAGCAGCGGGCTCGGGGAGCAGTACTTC. Translation: CASSSGLGEQYF.

This clone was detected once. V is TRBV5-5 and J is TRBJ1-5, with TRBD1 matching over 8 bases. Germline CDR1 and CDR2: SGHKS and YYEKEE (reference sequence). J gave up 7 bases and V 4 bases, and 7 bases lay outside the gene matches. The CDR3 loop spans 14 amino acids. CDR3 sequence (DNA): TGTGCCAGCAGCCTGACAGGGGAGGAGCAGCCCCAGCATTTT. Its translation is CASSLTGEEQPQHF.

The chain has TRBV30 and TRBJ2-5; 9 nucleotides match TRBD1. V shed 1 base, J shed 4 bases, and the junction held 7 bases outside the gene matches. From germline, CDR1 is GTSNPN and CDR2 SVGIG (reference sequence). CDR3 size: 15 residues. The CDR3 coding sequence is TGTGCCTGGAGTGCCGGGACAGGGAATTTAGAGACCCAGTACTTC. Its translation is CAWSAGTGNLETQYF.

The chain recombines TRBV27 with TRBJ1-2, with D perhaps TRBD1 (5 bases). Germline CDR1 MNHEY, CDR2 SMNVEV (reference sequence). The CDR3 has 16 residues. V lost 5 bases and J 3 bases, leaving 19 bases between the germline ends. CDR3 protein: CASSQFRAPGYYGYTF. CDR3 DNA sequence: TGTGCCAGCAGTCAATTCAGGGCCCCCGGTTACTATGGCTACACCTTC.

The V gene is TRBV5-8, the J gene TRBJ2-7; 9 bases fit TRBD2. CDR3 length: 16 residues. Trimming removed 3 bases from V and 4 bases from J; junction bases left unmatched: 11. Germline values: CDR1 SGHTS, CDR2 YDEGEE. The CDR3 DNA follows: TGTGCCAGCAGCTCCGATGGGGCGGGACTAGCTTACGAGCAGTACTTC. Its translation is CASSSDGAGLAYEQYF. Based on the CDR3 plus reference TRBV5-8 and TRBJ2-7, the full variable domain is EAGVTQSPTHLIKTRGQQATLRCSPISGHTSVYWYQQALGLGLQFLLWYDEGEERNRGNFPPRFSGRQFPNYSSELNVNALELEDSALYLCASSSDGAGLAYEQYFGPGTRLTVT.

V and J are TRBV5-1 and TRBJ2-7, with 8 bases identical to TRBD1. Unmatched junction bases numbered 2, after V lost 3 bases and J lost 0 bases. The CDR3 extends over 14 amino acids. Germline CDR1 reads SGHRS; CDR2 reads YFSETQ. The CDR3 nucleotides are TGCGCCAGCAGCTGGGACAGGTACTCCTACGAGCAGTACTTC. Protein product: CASSWDRYSYEQYF.

This chain links TRBV5-1 with TRBJ2-5, with 9 bases aligning to TRBD2. The CDR3 spans 14 residues. Unmatched junction bases numbered 2, after V lost 3 bases and J lost 2 bases. CDR1 and CDR2 (germline): SGHRS, YFSETQ. DNA of the CDR3: TGCGCCAGCAGCTCTAGCGGGGCTCAAGAGACCCAGTACTTC. It translates to CASSSSGAQETQYF.